The entry below describes one T cell receptor (beta chain). Its antigen is still unknown. In the study's own analysis: After removing out-of-frame reads, approximately 2 million distinct TCRbeta sequences remained. Clones were read by immunoSEQ multiplex PCR, and TCRdb kept only the in-frame ones, dropping some. That table gives V, J and clone size, and the DNA gave D and trimming. This table holds about 52,000 clones, 80% to 85% found once. The sort gate was single viable CD3+CD4+CD8-CD45RO+ cells for memory CD4+ T cells. The sample belongs to a study of memory CD4+ T cells and cytomegalovirus serostatus. About the study: Healthy Belgian adult donors included nine or ten CMV-positive and about two dozen CMV-negative people. Findings and caveats of the study: About 40% of the roughly 150 known CMV-associated TCRbeta sequences appeared in CD4+ memory. The CMV-associated TCR signature appears largely within the CD4+ memory repertoire.

The germline V gene encodes CDR1 SNHLY and CDR2 FYNNEI. This CDR3 is 13 amino acids long. V lost 3 bases and J lost 2; bases outside the gene matches: 0. Material for sequencing was memory CD4+ T cells from blood. The genes are TRBV2 and TRBJ1-2, with 7 bases lining up with TRBD1. The clonotype comes from an adult in good health and CMV-seropositive. This chain's CDR3 is CASSEGQNYGYTF. The CDR3 coding sequence is TGTGCCAGCAGTGAGGGACAGAACTATGGCTACACCTTC. Supplemented by reference TRBV2 and TRBJ1-2, the full variable domain reads EPEVTQTPSHQVTQMGQEVILRCVPISNHLYFYWYRQILGQKVEFLVSFYNNEISEKSEIFDDQFSVERPDGSNFTLKIRSTKLEDSAMYFCASSEGQNYGYTFGSGTRLTVV.